This T cell receptor beta chain was found in a study of shared clonotypes between healthy human individuals. At the level of the study: Three plates were used per donor for CD4 naive, three for CD4 memory, two for CD8 naive and one for CD8 memory. The study's findings and limits: The naive CD4 repertoires of several donors were compared, and around 5.1% of clonotypes were shared.

The study ran the assay at deep level. Several immunoSEQ plates received, in even portions, the genomic DNA of each subset. This table comes from immunoSEQ multiplex PCR, and its TCRdb copy is limited to in-frame clones, with some not included. In the table there are some 2 million clones, about 95% of which are singletons. Comment on this clone: Antigen: not known.

Cells designated naive CD8 were CD45RO-negative and were positively selected for CCR7, with terminally differentiated effector memory CD45RA+ cells excluded. The ends were cut back, 0 bases at V and 5 bases at J, with 9 bases in the middle. CDR1 and CDR2 from the germline V gene are SGDLS and YYNGEE. This CDR3 is built from 14 residues. The chain is built from TRBV9 and TRBJ2-1; D not resolved. The receptor was isolated from a man in his late teens or twenties in good health. Material for sequencing was naive CD8+ T cells sorted from blood. CDR3 residues: CASSVEGSDNEQFF. The CDR3 region has the DNA TGTGCCAGCAGCGTAGAGGGCTCTGACAATGAGCAGTTCTTC.